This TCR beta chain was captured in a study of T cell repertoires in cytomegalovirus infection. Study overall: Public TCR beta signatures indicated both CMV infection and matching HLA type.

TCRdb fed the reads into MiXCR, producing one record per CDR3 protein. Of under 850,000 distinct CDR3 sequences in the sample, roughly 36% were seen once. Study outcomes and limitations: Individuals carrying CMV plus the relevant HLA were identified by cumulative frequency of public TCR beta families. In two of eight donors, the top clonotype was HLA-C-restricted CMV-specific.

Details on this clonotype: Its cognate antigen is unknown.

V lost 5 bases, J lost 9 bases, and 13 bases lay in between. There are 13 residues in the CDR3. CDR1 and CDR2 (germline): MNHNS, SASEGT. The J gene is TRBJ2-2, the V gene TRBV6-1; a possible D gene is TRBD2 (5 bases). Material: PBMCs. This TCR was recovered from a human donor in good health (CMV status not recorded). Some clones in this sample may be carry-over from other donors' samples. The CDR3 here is CASSSEGWRELFF. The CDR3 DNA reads TGTGCCAGCAGTAGCGAGGGCTGGAGGGAGCTGTTTTTT.